This T cell receptor (beta chain) emerged from a study of lymphopenia after photon versus proton radiotherapy. Study-level results: In patients who died, overall survival fell as post-nadir TCR diversity dropped more. After the lymphocyte nadir, photon-treated repertoires showed oligoclonal expansion, especially of CD8+ Temra cells.

Profiling relied on immunoSEQ multiplex PCR, and the TCRdb table lists in-frame clones only, not all of them. This table has over 50,000 clones, about 90% appearing once. Details on this clone: Its antigen is currently unknown.

The V and J ends lost 0 bases and 7 bases, in that order; junction bases with no gene match: 7. The CDR3 has 17 residues. Germline V gene data show CDR1 as SGHRS and CDR2 as YFSETQ. This clonotype originated in a man aged 40-55 years with gastric cancer. This rearrangement joins TRBV5-1 to TRBJ1-6; 10 nucleotides match TRBD1. This specimen consisted of peripheral blood, obtained from a patient treated with photon-based radiotherapy. CDR3: CASSLEYPGQGNSPLHF. The CDR3 DNA sequence: TGCGCCAGCAGCTTGGAATACCCGGGACAGGGGAATTCACCCCTCCACTTT.